The clone carrying this T cell receptor (beta chain) turned up a few times. Its antigen is as yet unknown. Alongside a J-beta primer mix, a sample-barcoded 5' primer served in a second PCR lasting roughly 7 to 11 cycles. TCRdb redid the calling of the 5' RACE reads with MiXCR, one entry per CDR3 protein. The sample holds hundreds of thousands of distinct CDR3 sequences, about 40% seen once. This entry is derived from a study of blood T cells in healthy people across ages. Across the whole study: About one barcoded beta molecule per two T cells was captured by template switching. Study results and limitations: Per-million-T-cell TCR beta diversity fell roughly linearly with age.

Germline CDR1 and CDR2: SEHNR and FQNEAQ (reference sequence). Trimming took 8 bases from V and 3 from J, leaving 23 bases between them. The CDR3 loop spans 17 amino acids. Per-sample yields of isolated PBMCs were at least 6 million. Input material: blood. The source of this sequence is a woman between 55 and 75 years old in good health. The rearrangement uses TRBV7-9 and TRBJ2-4, with a tentative D call TRBD2 (6 bases). The CDR3 sequence is CASSGLGVAEIKNIQYF. The CDR3, as DNA: TGTGCCAGCTCAGGGTTAGGTGTAGCGGAAATCAAAAACATTCAGTACTTC.